Each of the 29 T cell receptor beta chains below was sequenced from the same sample in a study of T-cell reconstitution after alpha-beta-depleted transplantation in children. The TCRbeta library was prepared with unique molecular identifiers. Each CDR3 protein gets one entry after TCRdb re-called the PCR reads with MiXCR. The sample has 200,000 to 250,000 distinct CDR3 sequences, 8.4% seen once. Sequencing used PBMCs, mostly from graft donor cells, obtained 360 days after TCRalphabeta/CD19-depleted stem cell transplant. These receptors came from a male patient aged 2-9 years who had a stem cell transplant for acute myeloid leukemia, so the T cells may come from the graft donor.

The chain employs TRBV30 and TRBJ2-1; D ambiguous. V was clipped by 2 bases and J by 2 bases, with 10 bases between them. The CDR3 extends over 14 amino acids. The germline V gene has CDR1 GTSNPN and CDR2 SVGIG (reference sequence). The CDR3 DNA is TGTGCCTGGAGTATGCTAGAGCCCTACAATGAGCAGTTCTTC. Its protein product is CAWSMLEPYNEQFF.

There are many counts of this clonotype. This chain uses TRBV20-1 with TRBJ2-2; D not certain. Looked up from germline, CDR1 is DFQATT and CDR2 is SNEGSKA (reference sequence). The CDR3 is made up of 14 amino acids. V was pared by 1 base and J by 4 bases, with 10 bases between. CDR3 in DNA: TGCAGTGCTAGAGTCAGAACCGGCACCGGGGAGCTGTTTTTT. It encodes CSARVRTGTGELFF.

V and J are TRBV11-1 and TRBJ1-2; no clear D gene. Germline V lookup: CDR1 SGHAT, CDR2 FQDESV (reference sequence). The length of the CDR3 is 12 residues. Deletions cut 2 bases from V and 3 bases from J, with 4 bases between. CDR3 coding DNA: TGTGCCAGCAGCTTAAGGGACTATGGCTACACCTTC. This encodes CASSLRDYGYTF.

This clonotype has a handful of counts. The chain recombines TRBV12-3 or TRBV12-4 with TRBJ2-4; 15 nucleotides agree with TRBD2. The V and J ends lost 6 bases and 5 bases, in that order; junction bases with no gene match: 2. The CDR3 spans 15 residues. This chain's CDR3 is CASRGLAGGENIQYF. Written as DNA, the CDR3 is TGTGCCAGCAGAGGACTAGCGGGAGGGGAAAACATTCAGTACTTC.

This clonotype was seen ten or more times. V gene TRBV12-3 or TRBV12-4 combines with J gene TRBJ1-1, with 8 bases lining up with TRBD1. This CDR3 comprises 16 residues. Trimming took 5 bases from V and 7 from J; bases not matched to a gene: 15. The CDR3, as DNA: TGTGCCAGCAGTCCTAGGGTCAGGACAGGGAAAATTGAAGCTTTCTTT. It translates to CASSPRVRTGKIEAFF.

The chain has TRBV10-3 and TRBJ2-3, with 8 nucleotides matching TRBD2. Per germline, CDR1 ENHRY and CDR2 SYGVKD. The CDR3 consists of 13 residues. V lost 6 bases to trimming and J lost 6 bases; unmatched junction nucleotides: 5. The CDR3 here is CAIRKTGGDTQYF. The CDR3 DNA reads TGTGCCATCAGGAAGACGGGGGGGGATACGCAGTATTTT.

The genes are TRBV27 and TRBJ2-3; 14 bases fit TRBD2. Germline assignment: CDR1 MNHEY and CDR2 SMNVEV (reference sequence). The CDR3 runs to 18 residues. The V gene end was trimmed by 3 bases and the J gene end by 2 bases; junction bases not matched to a gene: 7. CDR3 bases: TGTGCCAGCAGTTTTTGGACTAGCGGGGGGCAGGCCACAGATACGCAGTATTTT. Amino acids: CASSFWTSGGQATDTQYF.

There are many counts of this clonotype. The genes are TRBV7-3 and TRBJ2-3, with D tentatively TRBD2 (6 bases). CDR3 size: 16 residues. Trimming shortened V by 0 bases and J by 2 bases, and 12 bases separated the two germline ends. In germline, CDR1 is SGHTA, CDR2 FQGTGA. The CDR3 DNA reads as TGTGCCAGCAGCTTAACTGGCGGGGCATTCACAGATACGCAGTATTTT. Translation: CASSLTGGAFTDTQYF.

In its sample, this clonotype was seen many times. The chain uses TRBV5-1 and TRBJ2-1; the match to TRBD1 covers 9 bases. Germline CDR1 reads SGHRS; CDR2 reads YFSETQ. V was pared by 5 bases and J by 4 bases, with 7 bases of the junction left unmatched. The CDR3 is 15 residues long. The CDR3 sequence is CASRDRGHLYNEQFF. The CDR3 DNA reads TGCGCCAGCAGGGACAGGGGCCATTTATACAATGAGCAGTTCTTC.

This clonotype has at least ten counts. The rearrangement links TRBV27 to TRBJ2-7; D is ambiguous. Trimming removed 1 base from V and 2 bases from J, with 12 bases in between. This CDR3 comprises 15 residues. Germline CDR1 is MNHEY and CDR2 is SMNVEV (reference sequence). For the CDR3, the DNA is TGTGCCAGCAGTTTATTTTTTGGCACTACCTACGAGCAGTACTTC. It yields the protein CASSLFFGTTYEQYF.

This chain links TRBV18 with TRBJ2-7; D unresolved. This CDR3 region has 15 residues. Germline V gene lookup returns CDR1 KGHSH and CDR2 LQKENI. V was cut by 7 bases and J by 5 bases, with 21 bases left in between. The CDR3, as DNA: TGTGCCAGCTTAGGAAACCCGACCGCCTTTAACGAGCAGTACTTC. Translated, it gives CASLGNPTAFNEQYF.

Only a few counts were recorded for this clonotype. The chain employs TRBV5-1 and TRBJ2-7; 7 bases align to TRBD2. The CDR3 has 15 amino acids. Germline V gene lookup returns CDR1 SGHRS and CDR2 YFSETQ. J was trimmed by 4 bases and V by 3 bases; bases with no gene match: 10. This CDR3 is CASSSQGGGRYEQYF. CDR3 nucleotides: TGCGCCAGCAGCTCCCAGGGCGGGGGAAGGTACGAGCAGTACTTC.

This clonotype has a count of ten or more. This chain connects TRBV4-2 to TRBJ2-2; D possibly corresponds to TRBD2 (5 bases). The length of the CDR3 is 16 residues. Germline V CDR1 and CDR2: LGHNA, YNFKEQ. Deletions cut 1 base from V and 0 bases from J, with 9 bases between. The CDR3 region is CASSQVGAANTGELFF. In nucleotides, the CDR3 is TGTGCCAGCAGCCAAGTCGGAGCGGCGAACACCGGGGAGCTGTTTTTT.

On this clonotype itself: The junction departs from the called germline gene at one end, perhaps through a read error. This rearrangement joins TRBV20-1 to TRBJ1-5; maybe TRBD1 (6 bases). This CDR3 comprises 14 residues. Germline CDR1 reads DFQATT; CDR2 reads SNEGSKA (reference sequence). In DNA form, the CDR3 reads TGCTGTGCTTCCGCAGGGGATAGCAATCAGCCCCAGCATTTT. It is translated as CCASAGDSNQPQHF.

This clonotype was counted between two and nine times. The rearrangement links TRBV14 to TRBJ2-5; 7 bases match TRBD1. With 0 bases clipped from V and 2 bases from J, the junction kept 6 bases outside the gene matches. Germline lookup yields CDR1 SGHDN and CDR2 FVKESK. This CDR3 is built from 16 residues. CDR3 region: CASSQDTGVIQETQYF. CDR3 sequence (DNA): TGTGCCAGCAGCCAAGATACAGGGGTTATTCAAGAGACCCAGTACTTC.

This clonotype was seen only a few times. The genes are TRBV6-4 and TRBJ1-1; tentatively, D is TRBD1 (6 bases). V was pared by 3 bases and J by 6 bases, with 11 bases between. The CDR3 is 13 residues long. Per germline, CDR1 MRHNA and CDR2 SNTAGT. The CDR3 coding sequence is TGTGCCAGCAGTGATCGGGAGGGGGCTGAAGCTTTCTTT. It yields the protein CASSDREGAEAFF.

This clonotype was observed at least ten times. In DNA form, the CDR3 reads TGTGCCAGCAGTCCCCCGACAGGGATCTCTGGGGCCAACGTCCTGACTTTC. It codes for CASSPPTGISGANVLTF. This chain uses TRBV25-1 with TRBJ2-6, with 7 bases matching TRBD1. Per the germline V gene, CDR1 is MGHDK and CDR2 is SYGVNS. The CDR3 totals 17 residues. Trimming at V came to 5 bases and at J to 0 bases, leaving 7 bases not matched to a gene.

The sample holds a few counts of this clonotype. The V and J genes are TRBV5-6 and TRBJ1-2; no firm D call. Trimming stripped 0 bases from V and 8 bases from J, with 8 bases between. The CDR3 runs 12 residues. The V gene's germline CDR1 is SGHDT and CDR2 YYEEEE. This CDR3 reads CASSLASIGYTF. CDR3 DNA: TGTGCCAGCAGCTTGGCCTCGATCGGCTACACCTTC.

This clonotype came up many times. The chain uses TRBV5-1 and TRBJ2-7, with D hard to call. The CDR3 runs 12 residues. Germline V lookup: CDR1 SGHRS, CDR2 YFSETQ. The CDR3 reads CASSLDGYEQYV. The CDR3 DNA reads TGTGCCAGCAGCTTGGACGGCTACGAGCAGTACGTC.

This clonotype was seen more than once but under ten times. The chain is built from TRBV15 and TRBJ2-3; possible D gene TRBD2, 7 bases. Trimming left V 5 bases short and J 7 bases short, with 19 bases between. The CDR3 covers 15 residues. Germline V gene sequence: CDR1 LNHNV, CDR2 YYDKDF (reference sequence). The CDR3 sequence is CATSSLGGGTNTQYF. The CDR3 DNA reads as TGTGCCACCAGCTCCCTTGGGGGGGGCACGAATACGCAGTATTTT.

This clonotype was observed at least ten times. The chain carries TRBV24-1 and TRBJ2-3; TRBD2 agrees at 12 bases. The CDR3 totals 15 residues. The trim removed 4 bases at V and 7 bases at J, leaving 5 bases unmatched. Germline CDR1 reads KGHDR; CDR2 reads SFDVKD. CDR3 protein: CATSDRTSGMNTQYF. The CDR3 nucleotides read TGTGCCACCAGTGACAGGACTAGCGGGATGAATACGCAGTATTTT.

As concerns this clonotype: At one end, the junction sequence differs from germline, possibly due to a read error. V is TRBV6-4 and J is TRBJ1-1; weak D call: TRBD1 (5 bases). The germline V gene encodes CDR1 MRHNA and CDR2 SNTAGT. The CDR3 consists of 14 residues. CDR3 region: CATSGTRVATEAFF. CDR3 nucleotide sequence: TGTGCCACCAGTGGGACCAGGGTAGCAACTGAAGCTTTCTTT.

This clonotype occurred many times. The chain couples TRBV20-1 to TRBJ1-3; D not resolved. The CDR3 extends over 15 amino acids. V shed 1 base and J shed 1 base, with 11 bases lying between them. Germline-derived CDR1 and CDR2 are DFQATT and SNEGSKA (reference sequence). Written as DNA, the CDR3 is TGCAGTGCTAGAGTTGGGCGGCCTTCTGGAAACACCATATATTTT. It codes for CSARVGRPSGNTIYF.

This clonotype was detected a few times. The chain recombines TRBV11-2 with TRBJ2-1; maybe TRBD1 (6 bases). With 3 bases removed from V and 3 bases from J, the gap between germline ends came to 12 bases. The CDR3 loop spans 15 amino acids. Germline CDR1 reads SGHAT; CDR2 reads FQNNGV. DNA for the CDR3: TGTGCCAGCAGCTTCTCCCTAGGGGGCTACAATGAGCAGTTCTTC. This translates into CASSFSLGGYNEQFF. The full variable domain, completed using reference TRBV11-2 and TRBJ2-1, is EAGVAQSPRYKIIEKRQSVAFWCNPISGHATLYWYQQILGQGPKLLIQFQNNGVVDDSQLPKDRFSAERLKGVDSTLKIQPAKLEDSAVYLCASSFSLGGYNEQFFGPGTRLTVL.

This clonotype was picked up a small number of times. This chain connects TRBV20-1 to TRBJ1-2, with TRBD1 matching 10 bases. J gave up 2 bases and V 2 bases, and 11 bases lay outside the gene matches. The CDR3 totals 17 residues. Germline CDR1 reads DFQATT; CDR2 reads SNEGSKA (reference sequence). The CDR3 is CSARSAQPGQGNYGYTF. In DNA form, the CDR3 reads TGCAGTGCTAGAAGCGCCCAACCGGGACAGGGGAACTATGGCTACACCTTC.

This clonotype showed up many times. CDR3 in amino acids: CASSQDGRGYTEQYF. CDR3 in DNA: TGCGCCAGCAGCCAAGACGGCAGGGGTTATACCGAGCAGTACTTC. The V and J genes are TRBV4-3 and TRBJ2-7; D possibly corresponds to TRBD1 (6 bases). CDR1 and CDR2 from the germline V gene are LGHNA and YSLEER. The CDR3 covers 15 residues. V was trimmed by 0 bases and J by 6 bases, leaving 15 bases between them.

At least ten counts were recorded for this clonotype. J is TRBJ1-5 and V is TRBV4-1; 9 nucleotides match TRBD1. Germline CDR1 is MGHRA and CDR2 is YSYEKL. The CDR3 is 14 residues long. Trimming at V came to 4 bases and at J to 6 bases, leaving 4 bases not matched to a gene. This CDR3 reads CASSLGQGPQPQHF. The CDR3 nucleotides read TGCGCCAGCAGCCTAGGACAGGGGCCTCAGCCCCAGCATTTT.

This clonotype was seen more than once but under ten times. The chain recombines TRBV6-2 or TRBV6-3 with TRBJ1-5; D is uncertain. CDR3 length: 13 amino acids. Per the germline V gene, CDR1 is MNHEY and CDR2 is SVGEGT. Deletions cut 8 bases from V and 6 bases from J, with 14 bases between. Here the CDR3 reads CASDPPLGQPQHF. The CDR3 nucleotides read TGTGCCAGCGACCCACCCCTCGGTCAGCCCCAGCATTTT.

In this sample, this clonotype turned up a few times. The V gene is TRBV12-3 or TRBV12-4, the J gene TRBJ1-1, with 7 positions matching TRBD1. V shed 5 bases and J 5 bases; nucleotides not matched to a gene: 11. This CDR3 is built from 15 residues. CDR3 nucleotide sequence: TGTGCCAGCAGTAGCCAGGGGGGACGGGTTACTGAAGCTTTCTTT. Its protein product is CASSSQGGRVTEAFF.